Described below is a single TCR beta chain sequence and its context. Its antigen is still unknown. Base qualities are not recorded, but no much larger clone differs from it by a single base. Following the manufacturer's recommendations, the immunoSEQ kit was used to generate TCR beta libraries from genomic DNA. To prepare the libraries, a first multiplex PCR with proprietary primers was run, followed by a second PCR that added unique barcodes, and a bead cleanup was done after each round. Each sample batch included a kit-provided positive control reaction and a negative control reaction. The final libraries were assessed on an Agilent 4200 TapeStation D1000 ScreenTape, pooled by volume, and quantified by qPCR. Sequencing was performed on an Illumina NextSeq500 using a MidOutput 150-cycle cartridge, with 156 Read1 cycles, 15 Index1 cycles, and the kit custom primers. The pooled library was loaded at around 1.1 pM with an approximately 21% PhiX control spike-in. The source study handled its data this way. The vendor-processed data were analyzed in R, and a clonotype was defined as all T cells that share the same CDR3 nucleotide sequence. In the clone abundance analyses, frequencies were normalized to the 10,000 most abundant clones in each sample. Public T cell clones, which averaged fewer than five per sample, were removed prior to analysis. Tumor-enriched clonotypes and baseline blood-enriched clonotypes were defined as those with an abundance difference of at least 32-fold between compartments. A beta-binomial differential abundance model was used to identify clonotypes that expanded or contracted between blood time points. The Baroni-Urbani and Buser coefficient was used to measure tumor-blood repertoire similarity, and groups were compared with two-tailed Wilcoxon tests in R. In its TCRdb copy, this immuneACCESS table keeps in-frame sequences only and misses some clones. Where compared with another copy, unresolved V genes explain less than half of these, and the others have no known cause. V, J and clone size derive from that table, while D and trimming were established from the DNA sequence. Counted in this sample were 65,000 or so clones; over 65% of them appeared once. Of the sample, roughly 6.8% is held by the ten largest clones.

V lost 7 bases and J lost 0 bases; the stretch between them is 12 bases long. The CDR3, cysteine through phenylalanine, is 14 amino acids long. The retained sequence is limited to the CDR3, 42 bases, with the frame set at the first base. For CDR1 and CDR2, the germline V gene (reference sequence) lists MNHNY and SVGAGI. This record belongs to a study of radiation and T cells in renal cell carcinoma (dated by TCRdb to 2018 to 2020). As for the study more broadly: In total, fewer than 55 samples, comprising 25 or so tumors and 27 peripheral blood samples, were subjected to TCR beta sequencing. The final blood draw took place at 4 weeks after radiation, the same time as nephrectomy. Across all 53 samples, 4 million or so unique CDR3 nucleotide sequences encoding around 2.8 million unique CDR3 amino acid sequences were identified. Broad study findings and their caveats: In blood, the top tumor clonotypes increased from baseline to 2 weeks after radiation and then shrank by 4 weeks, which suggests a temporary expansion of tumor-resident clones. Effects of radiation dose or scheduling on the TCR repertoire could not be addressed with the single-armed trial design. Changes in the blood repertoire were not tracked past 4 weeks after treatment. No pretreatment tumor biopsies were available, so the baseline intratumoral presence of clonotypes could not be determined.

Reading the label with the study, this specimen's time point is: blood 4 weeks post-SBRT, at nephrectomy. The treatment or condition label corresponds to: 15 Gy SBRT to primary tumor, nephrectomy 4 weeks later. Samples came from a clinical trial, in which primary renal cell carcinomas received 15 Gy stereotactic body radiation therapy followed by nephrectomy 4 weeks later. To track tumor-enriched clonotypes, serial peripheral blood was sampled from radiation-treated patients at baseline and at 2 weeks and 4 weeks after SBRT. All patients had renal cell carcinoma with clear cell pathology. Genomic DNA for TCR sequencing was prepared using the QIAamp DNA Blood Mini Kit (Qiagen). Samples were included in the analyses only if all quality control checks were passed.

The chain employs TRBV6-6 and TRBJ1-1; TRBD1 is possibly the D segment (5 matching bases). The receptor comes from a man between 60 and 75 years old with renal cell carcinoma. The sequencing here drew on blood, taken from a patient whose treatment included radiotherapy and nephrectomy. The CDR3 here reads CASMGVYMNTEAFF. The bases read TGTGCCAGCATGGGGGTCTACATGAACACTGAAGCTTTCTTT.